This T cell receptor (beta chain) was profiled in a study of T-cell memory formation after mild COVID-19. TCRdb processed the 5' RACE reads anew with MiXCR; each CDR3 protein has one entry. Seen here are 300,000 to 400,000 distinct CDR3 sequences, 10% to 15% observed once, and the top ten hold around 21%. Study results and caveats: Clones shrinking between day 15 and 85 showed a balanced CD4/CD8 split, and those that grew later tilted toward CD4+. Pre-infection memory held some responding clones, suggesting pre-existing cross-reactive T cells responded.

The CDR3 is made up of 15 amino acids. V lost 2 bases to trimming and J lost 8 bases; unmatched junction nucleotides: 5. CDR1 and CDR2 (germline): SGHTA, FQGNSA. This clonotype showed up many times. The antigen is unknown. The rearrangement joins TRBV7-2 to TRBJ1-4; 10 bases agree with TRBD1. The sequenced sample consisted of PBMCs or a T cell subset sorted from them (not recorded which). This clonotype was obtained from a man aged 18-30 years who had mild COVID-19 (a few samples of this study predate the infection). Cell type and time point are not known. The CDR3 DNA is TGTGCCAGCAGCTTACTCGGACAGGGGGAAGAAAAACTGTTTTTT. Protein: CASSLLGQGEEKLFF.